These 10 T cell receptor beta chains originate from one sample sequenced in a study of cytomegalovirus exposure and HLA in healthy donors. PCR employed 60 Vbeta and 13 Jbeta primers. Using immunoSEQ multiplex PCR, the repertoire was profiled, and TCRdb retains in-frame clones only, with some absent. The table lists approximately 190,000 clones, approximately 78% of them singletons. What was sequenced was PBMCs. The receptor source for this set is a woman aged 18-29 years in good health and CMV-seronegative.

The chain uses TRBV18 and TRBJ1-4; weak D call: TRBD1 (6 bases). CDR1 and CDR2 from the germline V gene are KGHSH and LQKENI. The CDR3 is 16 residues long. Trimming left V 2 bases short and J 2 bases short, with 12 bases between. The CDR3 sequence is CASSPSLGATNEKLFF. The CDR3 DNA follows: TGTGCCAGCTCACCAAGTTTGGGGGCGACTAATGAAAAACTGTTTTTT.

The genes are TRBV4-2 and TRBJ2-2; D is ambiguous. CDR3 length equals 15 residues. CDR1 and CDR2 (germline): LGHNA, YNFKEQ. V lost 0 bases and J 6 bases, leaving 11 bases between the germline ends. The CDR3 nucleotides are TGTGCCAGCAGCCAAGACCTTGGAGTCCCCGGGGAGCTGTTTTTT. It yields the protein CASSQDLGVPGELFF.

This clone was found a few times. The chain combines TRBV19 with TRBJ2-7; 11 bases are shared with TRBD2. The CDR3 length is 16 residues. The J segment lost 2 bases and the V segment lost 4 bases, leaving 7 bases of the junction unmatched. Germline V gene lookup returns CDR1 LNHDA and CDR2 SQIVND (reference sequence). CDR3 coding DNA: TGTGCCAGTAGTACCTCCGGGACTAGCGGAACCTACGAGCAGTACTTC. Translating gives CASSTSGTSGTYEQYF.

The chain is built from TRBV10-3 and TRBJ2-3, with a possible D match to TRBD1 (5 bases). CDR3 length: 14 amino acids. V lost 5 bases and J lost 1, with 10 bases in between. Germline CDR1 reads ENHRY; CDR2 reads SYGVKD. CDR3 region: CAISLGARTDTQYF. For the CDR3, the DNA is TGTGCCATCAGTCTAGGGGCCCGCACAGATACGCAGTATTTT.

A word on this clone: Compared with germline, one end of the junction differs, possibly owing to a read error. V usage is TRBV27 and J usage is TRBJ2-2, with 10 bases matching TRBD2. This CDR3 is 17 amino acids long. Germline V CDR1 and CDR2: MNHEY, SMNVEV (reference sequence). Here the CDR3 reads CASTRGLAGVNTGELFF. The CDR3 DNA reads TGTGCCAGCACCAGGGGGCTAGCGGGAGTGAACACCGGAGAGCTGTTTTTT.

As concerns this clone: One end of the junction varies from germline; a read error may be responsible. The chain links TRBV5-6 to TRBJ1-4; the match to TRBD1 covers 7 bases. The CDR3 has 11 amino acids. CDR1 SGHDT and CDR2 YYEEEE come from the germline V gene. For the CDR3, the DNA is TGTGCCAGCACCTCCGGACAGGAGTGCGTTTTT. Translating gives CASTSGQECVF.

This chain connects TRBV19 to TRBJ1-5; TRBD1 might be the D (5 bases). Trimming removed 6 bases from V and 6 bases from J, with 21 bases in between. The CDR3 sequence is 16 residues long. From germline, CDR1 is LNHDA and CDR2 SQIVND (reference sequence). CDR3 in amino acids: CASSDGHGWDGQPQHF. In DNA, the CDR3 is TGTGCCAGTAGCGACGGACATGGGTGGGATGGTCAGCCCCAGCATTTT.

V is TRBV7-8 and J is TRBJ2-7, with TRBD2 matching 7 bases. The CDR3 length is 16 residues. Per the germline V gene, CDR1 is SGHVS and CDR2 is FQNEAQ. With 5 bases clipped from V and 2 bases from J, the junction kept 12 bases outside the gene matches. As DNA, the CDR3 is TGTGCCAGCAGCATGGTCGGGGAGGGACGACCCTACGAGCAGTACTTC. Protein product: CASSMVGEGRPYEQYF.

A single count supports this clone. This rearrangement joins TRBV11-3 to TRBJ2-1; D may be TRBD2 (6 bases). V was cut by 5 bases and J by 6 bases, with 14 bases left in between. The germline CDR1 and CDR2 sequences are SGHNT and YENEEA. CDR3 length equals 14 residues. Written as DNA, the CDR3 is TGTGCCAGCAGCCTAGGGACTCAAGGCAATGAGCAGTTCTTC. Amino acid sequence: CASSLGTQGNEQFF.

This clone appeared a few times. This chain uses TRBV30 with TRBJ2-7, with 8 bases aligning to TRBD2. V gave up 1 base and J gave up 5 bases; unmatched junction bases: 10. The CDR3 sequence is 15 residues long. Germline lookup yields CDR1 GTSNPN and CDR2 SVGIG (reference sequence). As DNA, the CDR3 is TGTGCCTGGAGTGAACGGGGGGGCGGGTGGCACGAGCAGTACTTC. This codes for CAWSERGGGWHEQYF.